Each of the 21 T cell receptor beta chains below was sequenced from the same sample in a study of control samples from healthy donors and cancer patients (dated by TCRdb to 2020 to 2022). Libraries came from the immunoSEQ multiplex PCR assay. The table was pulled from immuneACCESS by TCRdb, which kept in-frame rearrangements only. Such tables lose some clones; where checked, under half of the loss comes from unresolved V genes, and the rest has no known cause. The sample table lists roughly 84,000 clones, roughly nine tenths of them with a count of one. 17% of the sample comes from the top ten. Sequencing was done on a sample of blood. The source is a man aged 50 to 60 in good health.

This clone came up once. This chain uses TRBV6-2 or TRBV6-3 with TRBJ1-2; D gene uncertain. The CDR3 length is 13 residues. The germline CDR1 and CDR2 sequences are MNHEY and SVGEGT. V was shortened by 5 bases and J by 7 bases, with 14 bases between the two germline ends. CDR3 in amino acids: CASSTAGIGGYTF. The DNA of the CDR3 is TGTGCCAGCAGTACGGCCGGGATTGGTGGCTACACCTTC.

This clone was found once. V is TRBV7-2 and J is TRBJ1-3; D ambiguous. Germline V lookup: CDR1 SGHTA, CDR2 FQGNSA. V lost 3 bases, J lost 0 bases, and 12 bases lay in between. The CDR3 sequence is 16 residues long. Written as DNA, the CDR3 is TGTGCCAGCAGCTTTACAGTTCCTTTCTCTGGAAACACCATATATTTT. Translation: CASSFTVPFSGNTIYF.

The V gene is TRBV6-9, the J gene TRBJ2-5; D is tentatively TRBD1 or TRBD2 (5 bases each). Germline V lookup: CDR1 MNHGY, CDR2 SVAAGI. Trimming removed 3 bases at V and 5 bases at J, with 13 bases between. There are 14 residues in the CDR3. The CDR3 loop reads CASSYPTRGETQYF. The CDR3 DNA follows: TGTGCCAGCAGTTACCCTACTCGGGGCGAGACCCAGTACTTC.

The chain uses TRBV4-3 and TRBJ2-7; tentative D call: TRBD1 (5 bases). Germline CDR1 LGHNA, CDR2 YSLEER. The V end was cut by 0 bases, the J end by 3 bases, with 9 bases between. CDR3 length equals 14 residues. For the CDR3, the DNA is TGCGCCAGCAGCCAAGAACAGGATAGCTACGAGCAGTACTTC. Amino acids: CASSQEQDSYEQYF.

This clone was detected once. V is TRBV5-6 and J is TRBJ2-5; possibly TRBD2 for D (5 bases). In germline, CDR1 is SGHDT, CDR2 YYEEEE. V was cut by 2 bases and J by 1 base, with 12 bases left in between. The CDR3 consists of 15 residues. The DNA of the CDR3 is TGTGCCAGCAGCTTCGATCAGCGGATCCAAGAGACCCAGTACTTC. It codes for CASSFDQRIQETQYF.

The chain employs TRBV6-2 or TRBV6-3 and TRBJ1-5, with 8 bases fitting TRBD1. With 5 bases clipped from V and 2 bases from J, the junction kept 5 bases outside the gene matches. Germline V gives CDR1 MNHEY, CDR2 SVGEGT. This CDR3 region has 15 residues. Here the CDR3 reads CASSAGGRGNQPQHF. CDR3 in DNA: TGTGCCAGCAGTGCAGGGGGCCGCGGCAATCAGCCCCAGCATTTT.

The chain recombines TRBV14 with TRBJ2-7, with a weak D call TRBD2 (5 bases). The CDR3 runs 13 residues. Germline CDR1 and CDR2: SGHDN and FVKESK. Trimming took off 6 bases at V and 6 bases at J, with 15 bases between the two ends. The CDR3: CASSSHGRGEQYF. The DNA for the CDR3 is TGTGCCAGCAGTTCTCACGGACGGGGCGAGCAGTACTTC.

This CDR3 is CSVGGQTSNTEAFF. Written as DNA, the CDR3 is TGCAGCGTTGGAGGTCAGACGTCGAACACTGAAGCTTTCTTT. The chain is built from TRBV29-1 and TRBJ1-1; D unclear. The germline CDR1 and CDR2 sequences are SQVTM and ANQGSEA. The CDR3 runs to 14 residues. The germline V and J ends were trimmed by 4 bases and 1 base, with 13 bases remaining between them.

This chain connects TRBV6-5 to TRBJ2-5; perhaps D is TRBD1 or TRBD2 (5 bases each). This CDR3 comprises 13 residues. V gave up 8 bases and J gave up 3 bases, with 13 bases separating them. Germline V gene sequence: CDR1 MNHEY, CDR2 SVGAGI. The CDR3 DNA follows: TGTGCCAGCTCCTCCGGGACCGAAGAGACCCAGTACTTC. Its protein product is CASSSGTEETQYF.

There are a few counts of this clone. J is TRBJ2-7 and V is TRBV3-1 (or the pseudogene TRBV3-2); tentative D call: TRBD1 (7 bases). CDR3 length: 15 amino acids. CDR1 and CDR2 (germline): LGHDT, YNNKEL (reference sequence). Trimming took off 5 bases at V and 4 bases at J, with 18 bases between the two ends. The DNA of the CDR3 is TGTGCCAGCAGCTTTCAGGGGGGAAAGGGGTACGAGCAGTACTTC. Protein: CASSFQGGKGYEQYF.

The chain links TRBV29-1 to TRBJ2-7; a weak D match, TRBD1 (5 bases). Germline V gene data show CDR1 as SQVTM and CDR2 as ANQGSEA. The CDR3 has 11 amino acids. Trimming stripped 6 bases from V and 2 bases from J, with 8 bases between. CDR3 in amino acids: CSVTAAYEQYF. CDR3 nucleotide sequence: TGCAGCGTGACAGCAGCCTACGAGCAGTACTTC.

The chain links TRBV19 to TRBJ1-2; 10 bases map to TRBD1. This CDR3 has 15 residues. The J segment lost 2 bases and the V segment lost 8 bases, leaving 8 bases of the junction unmatched. CDR1 and CDR2 from the germline V gene are LNHDA and SQIVND (reference sequence). In nucleotides, the CDR3 is TGTGCCAGTGATCCCGGGACAGGGGTAAACTATGGCTACACCTTC. Encoded protein: CASDPGTGVNYGYTF.

V and J are TRBV29-1 and TRBJ1-1; no firm D call. Germline CDR1 reads SQVTM; CDR2 reads ANQGSEA. Trimming left V 2 bases short and J 1 base short, with 2 bases between. The CDR3 has 11 amino acids. The CDR3 region is CSVEQNTEAFF. CDR3 bases: TGCAGCGTTGAACAGAACACTGAAGCTTTCTTT.

V gene TRBV30 combines with J gene TRBJ2-5; TRBD1 matches at 10 bases. Germline V gives CDR1 GTSNPN, CDR2 SVGIG (reference sequence). The trim removed 4 bases at V and 5 bases at J, leaving 16 bases unmatched. The CDR3 has 17 amino acids. The CDR3 DNA reads as TGTGCCTGGACCCCGCTCCCGGGACAGGGGATCGGGGAGACCCAGTACTTC. Its translation: CAWTPLPGQGIGETQYF.

CDR3 nucleotide sequence: TGTGCCATCAGTGAGAGGGCGGGGGATGAGACCCAGTACTTC. It codes for CAISERAGDETQYF. The rearrangement joins TRBV10-3 to TRBJ2-5; 7 bases align to TRBD2. The germline CDR1 and CDR2 sequences are ENHRY and SYGVKD. The CDR3 contains 14 residues. Losses at the gene ends were 2 bases for V and 5 bases for J; bases not matched to a gene: 5.

The chain carries TRBV7-2 and TRBJ1-4, with 9 nucleotides matching TRBD1. V was pared by 3 bases and J by 8 bases, with 10 bases of the junction left unmatched. Germline V gives CDR1 SGHTA, CDR2 FQGNSA. The CDR3 length is 16 residues. The CDR3 region is CASSFVGHTGGEKLFF. The DNA of the CDR3 is TGTGCCAGCAGCTTTGTGGGCCATACAGGGGGCGAAAAACTGTTTTTT.

This clone showed up just once. The chain carries TRBV10-2 and TRBJ2-7; TRBD2 aligns across 8 bases. The germline gives CDR1 WSHSY, CDR2 SAAADI. Unmatched junction bases numbered 5, after V lost 0 bases and J lost 1 base. This CDR3 is 16 amino acids long. The CDR3 nucleotides read TGCGCCAGCAGTGAGTCGAAAGGACTAGCATCCTACGAGCAGTACTTC. It encodes CASSESKGLASYEQYF.

The V and J genes are TRBV7-9 and TRBJ2-5; D could derive from TRBD1 or TRBD2 (6 bases each). Per the germline V gene, CDR1 is SEHNR and CDR2 is FQNEAQ (reference sequence). This CDR3 has 19 residues. V shed 1 base and J shed 1 base, with 22 bases lying between them. DNA for the CDR3: TGTGCCAGCAGCTTAGGTTGGGATCGGGGGCGCGGGATCCAAGAGACCCAGTACTTC. It is translated as CASSLGWDRGRGIQETQYF.

The chain has TRBV2 and TRBJ2-3; 9 nucleotides line up with TRBD1. The junction had 6 bases not matched to a gene; V was cut back by 5 bases and J by 0 bases. Germline V CDR1 and CDR2: SNHLY, FYNNEI. This CDR3 is built from 16 residues. In DNA, the CDR3 is TGTGCCAGCAGTCCGCGGACAGGGGAAAGCACAGATACGCAGTATTTT. Protein product: CASSPRTGESTDTQYF.

J is TRBJ1-2 and V is TRBV25-1; D unclear. This CDR3 comprises 14 residues. Trimming cost V 5 bases and J 7 bases, with 17 bases left between them. Germline lookup yields CDR1 MGHDK and CDR2 SYGVNS. CDR3 sequence: CASSPWVEYGGYTF. CDR3 nucleotide sequence: TGTGCCAGCAGTCCCTGGGTCGAGTACGGTGGCTACACCTTC.

V gene TRBV27 combines with J gene TRBJ1-1; D might be TRBD1 (5 bases). The germline gives CDR1 MNHEY, CDR2 SMNVEV (reference sequence). The V gene lost 5 bases and the J gene lost 3 bases, with 13 bases spanning the gap. The CDR3 is 14 amino acids. As DNA, the CDR3 is TGTGCCAGCAGTCCTTGGGGGAGGGACACTGAAGCTTTCTTT. This sequence encodes CASSPWGRDTEAFF.